Detailed here is one TCR beta chain. Antigen unknown. The data originate from a study of OX40 agonist ivuxolimab in advanced cancers. The wider study: Among those treated, three patients had partial responses, one with hepatocellular carcinoma and two with cutaneous melanoma. Findings of the study overall: Compared with CD4+, CD8+ T cells on average had more expanded clones. Those patients achieving a partial response at 0.1-3.0 mg/kg showed among the lowest clonal expansion. Antigen specificity of clonally expanded peripheral T cells was not established.

Looked up from germline, CDR1 is LNHDA and CDR2 is SQIVND (reference sequence). The CDR3 totals 14 residues. Trimming left V 1 base short and J 0 bases short, with 7 bases between. TCRdb's table, derived via immunoSEQ multiplex PCR, lists solely in-frame clones and lacks some. The sample includes 65,000 to 90,000 clones, about 90% seen only once; the top ten take around 8%. The V and J genes are TRBV19 and TRBJ2-7; no definite D call. The TCR was taken from an adult with an advanced solid tumor such as melanoma, head and neck, liver or kidney cancer. Material: CD4+ or CD8+ T cells sorted from blood, obtained in a trial of the OX40 agonist ivuxolimab. The CDR3 reads CASSIVGNSYEQYF. The CDR3 bases are TGTGCCAGTAGTATAGTAGGAAACTCCTACGAGCAGTACTTC.